A single sample is the source of the 23 T cell receptor beta chains below, sequenced in a study of blood T cell repertoires in COVID-19. Produced via immunoSEQ multiplex PCR; TCRdb's table is partial and in-frame only. The repertoire consists of approximately 240,000 clones, with 86% occurring once and the leading ten covering approximately 3%. The sequenced sample consisted of PBMCs or T cells enriched from blood (not recorded which). The receptors were gathered from a woman aged 45 to 65 in a cohort exposed to, infected with or recovered from COVID-19 (not recorded which).

This clone was detected only a few times. The rearrangement uses TRBV29-1 and TRBJ1-5; D not certain. This CDR3 comprises 17 residues. Germline CDR1 is SQVTM and CDR2 is ANQGSEA. CDR3 protein: CSERQPNSLYSNQPQHF. Written as DNA, the CDR3 is TGCAGTGAAAGACAACCTAACTCACTTTATAGCAATCAGCCCCAGCATTTT.

The CDR3 coding sequence is TGTGCCACCGGGGGTGCAACTAATGAAAAACTGTTTTTT. Its translation: CATGGATNEKLFF. The chain has TRBV3-1 (or the pseudogene TRBV3-2) and TRBJ1-4; a possible D gene is TRBD1 (5 bases). CDR1 is LGHDT and CDR2 is YNNKEL in the germline V gene (reference sequence). The V end lost 10 bases, the J end lost 0 bases, and 9 bases lay between the germline ends. CDR3 length: 13 amino acids.

CDR3 nucleotides: TGTGCCAGCAGCTCCGGGACTTATGAGCAGTTCTTC. Translated, it gives CASSSGTYEQFF. This chain connects TRBV7-9 to TRBJ2-1; D possibly corresponds to TRBD2 (6 bases). This CDR3 spans 12 amino acids. Germline V gene lookup returns CDR1 SEHNR and CDR2 FQNEAQ (reference sequence). V lost 4 bases to trimming and J lost 8 bases, with 9 bases between them.

The count of this clone is one. The chain joins TRBV5-1 to TRBJ1-4; D gene uncertain. The CDR3 spans 15 residues. The V end was cut by 0 bases, the J end by 4 bases, with 10 bases between. CDR1 and CDR2 from the germline V gene are SGHRS and YFSETQ. In nucleotides, the CDR3 is TGCGCCAGCAGCTTGGACCCGGGGAGTAATGAAAAACTGTTTTTT. It is translated as CASSLDPGSNEKLFF. Full variable domain (rest looked up from reference TRBV5-1 and TRBJ1-4): KAGVTQTPRYLIKTRGQQVTLSCSPISGHRSVSWYQQTPGQGLQFLFEYFSETQRNKGNFPGRFSGRQFSNSRSEMNVSTLELGDSALYLCASSLDPGSNEKLFFGSGTQLSVL.

In nucleotides, the CDR3 is TGTGCCAGCAGCTGGGGACAGTCCTACGAGCAGTACTTC. It specifies CASSWGQSYEQYF. The V and J genes are TRBV7-9 and TRBJ2-7, with TRBD1 matching over 7 bases. Germline CDR1 SEHNR, CDR2 FQNEAQ (reference sequence). This CDR3 contains 13 residues. J gave up 1 base and V 4 bases, and 1 base lay outside the gene matches.

The chain has TRBV2 and TRBJ2-2; the match to TRBD2 covers 11 bases. The CDR3 runs to 15 residues. The V gene end was trimmed by 5 bases and the J gene end by 5 bases; junction bases not matched to a gene: 4. Germline CDR1 reads SNHLY; CDR2 reads FYNNEI. CDR3 residues: CASSRSGGETGELFF. CDR3 sequence (DNA): TGTGCCAGCAGTCGTAGCGGGGGGGAAACCGGGGAGCTGTTTTTT.

The chain recombines TRBV20-1 with TRBJ1-1; TRBD1 is a possible D gene (6 bases). V shed 3 bases and J shed 8 bases, with 10 bases lying between them. Per the germline V gene, CDR1 is DFQATT and CDR2 is SNEGSKA (reference sequence). The CDR3 contains 11 residues. CDR3 sequence: CSARGTLEAFF. CDR3 nucleotides: TGCAGTGCTAGGGGGACATTAGAAGCTTTCTTT.

This clone was counted only a few times. The rearrangement uses TRBV30 and TRBJ1-4; 8 bases are a match to TRBD1. This CDR3 has 15 residues. The V gene end was trimmed by 2 bases and the J gene end by 0 bases; junction bases not matched to a gene: 2. Germline V lookup: CDR1 GTSNPN, CDR2 SVGIG (reference sequence). In DNA, the CDR3 is TGTGCCTGGAGTCCGGGACAGGCAACTAATGAAAAACTGTTTTTT. The encoded protein is CAWSPGQATNEKLFF.

The chain combines TRBV29-1 with TRBJ2-7, with D perhaps TRBD1 (6 bases). Germline values: CDR1 SQVTM, CDR2 ANQGSEA. The CDR3 loop spans 12 amino acids. With 6 bases removed from V and 5 bases from J, the gap between germline ends came to 14 bases. DNA of the CDR3: TGCAGCGTCGTACAGGGATCCCACGAGCAGTACTTC. Amino acid sequence: CSVVQGSHEQYF.

This CDR3 is CASGQRTGPFQETQYF. As DNA, the CDR3 is TGTGCCAGTGGGCAGAGGACAGGGCCCTTTCAAGAGACCCAGTACTTC. The V call is TRBV19, the J call TRBJ2-5; TRBD1 matches 8 bases. The CDR3 has 16 amino acids. Unmatched junction bases numbered 13, after V lost 8 bases and J lost 2 bases. CDR1 is LNHDA and CDR2 is SQIVND in the germline V gene (reference sequence). The full variable domain, rest sourced from reference TRBV19 and TRBJ2-5, is DGGITQSPKYLFRKEGQNVTLSCEQNLNHDAMYWYRQDPGQGLRLIYYSQIVNDFQKGDIAEGYSVSREKKESFPLTVTSAQKNPTAFYLCASGQRTGPFQETQYFGPGTRLLVL.

The V and J genes are TRBV5-1 and TRBJ2-5, with TRBD2 matching over 8 bases. CDR3 length: 15 residues. V dropped 7 bases and J dropped 0; count of bases not matched to a gene: 8. CDR1 SGHRS and CDR2 YFSETQ come from the germline V gene. This CDR3 reads CASSRRGDYQETQYF. DNA for the CDR3: TGCGCCAGCTCACGGCGGGGGGACTACCAAGAGACCCAGTACTTC.

The chain has TRBV11-2 and TRBJ1-1; 7 nucleotides match TRBD1. Germline V lookup: CDR1 SGHAT, CDR2 FQNNGV. V shed 5 bases and J 1 base; nucleotides not matched to a gene: 4. CDR3 size: 14 residues. This chain's CDR3 is CASSLRTGNTEAFF. CDR3 in DNA: TGTGCCAGCAGCCTGAGGACAGGGAACACTGAAGCTTTCTTT.

V usage is TRBV6-5 and J usage is TRBJ2-5, with D unclear. Per the germline V gene, CDR1 is MNHEY and CDR2 is SVGAGI. V dropped 5 bases and J dropped 7 bases, with 14 bases sitting between them. The CDR3 loop spans 13 amino acids. Here the CDR3 DNA reads TGTGCCAGCAGTCCTTGGCTAGAAGGGACCCAGTACTTC. This gives the protein CASSPWLEGTQYF.

This chain uses TRBV19 with TRBJ1-1; weak D call: TRBD1 (5 bases). Trimming pared 1 base from V and 5 bases from J, leaving 14 bases between. CDR3 length equals 15 residues. Germline lookup yields CDR1 LNHDA and CDR2 SQIVND (reference sequence). Here the CDR3 DNA reads TGTGCCAGTAGTATAGTCGAATGGGGCCGGACTGAAGCTTTCTTT. Translating it yields CASSIVEWGRTEAFF.

The chain combines TRBV4-3 with TRBJ1-2; D uncertain. The germline V gene encodes CDR1 LGHNA and CDR2 YSLEER. The V and J ends lost 0 bases and 4 bases respectively, with 6 bases between them. The CDR3 sequence is 13 residues long. The CDR3 DNA is TGCGCCAGCAGCCAAGAACCGGGCTATGGCTACACCTTC. Protein: CASSQEPGYGYTF.

This clone was recorded once. The chain uses TRBV5-1 and TRBJ1-4, with D maybe TRBD1 (6 bases). The V gene lost 5 bases and the J gene lost 8 bases, with 13 bases spanning the gap. Germline CDR1 reads SGHRS; CDR2 reads YFSETQ. The CDR3 runs 13 residues. The CDR3 DNA reads TGCGCCAGCAGACAGGGAAGAGGCGAAAAACTGTTTTTT. Translated: CASRQGRGEKLFF.

This clone was observed a single time. The chain combines TRBV30 with TRBJ2-5, with D unclear. The CDR3 is 12 amino acids. The V end lost 1 base, the J end lost 1 base, and 4 bases lay between the germline ends. Germline CDR1 is GTSNPN and CDR2 is SVGIG (reference sequence). The CDR3 DNA reads as TGTGCCTGGAGTGCACTCCAAGAGACCCAGTACTTC. It encodes CAWSALQETQYF.

This chain connects TRBV14 to TRBJ2-5, with 8 bases that match TRBD1. V was pared by 4 bases and J by 2 bases, with 6 bases of the junction left unmatched. The V gene's germline CDR1 is SGHDN and CDR2 FVKESK. The CDR3 is 15 residues long. This CDR3 is CASSLDRVGQETQYF. The CDR3 DNA reads TGTGCCAGCAGCCTGGACAGGGTGGGGCAAGAGACCCAGTACTTC.

The CDR3 DNA is TGTGCCAGCAGTTACTCGGGGGCCGAACCAGATACGCAGTATTTT. Protein sequence: CASSYSGAEPDTQYF. The chain uses TRBV6-5 and TRBJ2-3; perhaps TRBD1 as D (6 bases). Trimming pared 0 bases from V and 4 bases from J, leaving 11 bases between. The CDR3 has 15 residues. Germline CDR1 reads MNHEY; CDR2 reads SVGAGI.

V usage is TRBV4-3 and J usage is TRBJ1-6; D is unclear. Deletions cut 1 base from V and 0 bases from J, with 7 bases between. The CDR3 sequence is 16 residues long. Germline V gives CDR1 LGHNA, CDR2 YSLEER. This chain's CDR3 is CASSQVMSSYNSPLHF. CDR3 DNA sequence: TGCGCCAGCAGCCAAGTTATGAGCTCCTATAATTCACCCCTCCACTTT.

The chain recombines TRBV19 with TRBJ2-7, with D hard to call. CDR1 and CDR2 from the germline V gene are LNHDA and SQIVND (reference sequence). This CDR3 has 15 residues. V lost 2 bases to trimming and J lost 1 base, with 12 bases between them. The CDR3 sequence is CASSIKGFGSYEQYF. In nucleotides, the CDR3 is TGTGCCAGTAGTATAAAAGGATTCGGGTCCTACGAGCAGTACTTC.

In this sample, this clone turned up a few times. The chain employs TRBV7-2 and TRBJ1-2; TRBD1 matches 11 bases. Germline V lookup: CDR1 SGHTA, CDR2 FQGNSA. CDR3 length: 14 amino acids. With 5 bases clipped from V and 4 bases from J, the junction kept 3 bases outside the gene matches. CDR3 nucleotide sequence: TGTGCCAGCAGCCCGGGGACAGGGGGCTATGGCTACACCTTC. This encodes CASSPGTGGYGYTF.

The chain has TRBV9 and TRBJ2-5, with 9 bases lining up with TRBD2. The CDR3 covers 16 residues. Germline V CDR1 and CDR2: SGDLS, YYNGEE. After removal of 0 bases from V and 2 bases from J, the junction contained 5 bases not matched to a gene. The CDR3 loop reads CASSVAGAGGQETQYF. For the CDR3, the DNA is TGTGCCAGCAGCGTAGCTGGGGCGGGGGGGCAAGAGACCCAGTACTTC.